The TCR beta chain under discussion was sequenced for a study of human T cells and chemical hapten exposure. Study-wide findings and caveats: DPC sensitization left the count of TCRs above 1 in 1000 unchanged. Expanded TCR sets contained significantly more large CDR3 similarity clusters than controls. Having alopecia, the donors may differ immunologically from healthy people.

Time point: patch test 2, 6 weeks after DPC sensitization. Treatment described: therapeutic diphenylcyclopropenone sensitization with weekly scalp DPC. Blood sampling preceded each patch test application. TCRdb passed the RACE reads through MiXCR, listing each CDR3 protein once. This sample has about 70,000 distinct CDR3 sequences, with approximately 9% found just once. Germline V gene lookup returns CDR1 MNHNS and CDR2 SASEGT. Trimming pared 2 bases from V and 7 bases from J, leaving 18 bases between. The CDR3 loop spans 16 amino acids. This clonotype has more than one count but fewer than ten. Its antigen is not identified.

This chain uses TRBV6-1 with TRBJ2-1; possibly TRBD2 for D (6 bases). This TCR came from a woman in her forties or fifties with alopecia areata. Some clones in this sample may be carry-over from other donors' samples. The specimen comprised whole blood, sampled in connection with sensitization to the hapten diphenylcyclopropenone (DPC). In nucleotides, the CDR3 is TGTGCCAGCAGTGAAAAGCCGGGACTCCGGCCGAATGAGCAGTTCTTC. Protein: CASSEKPGLRPNEQFF.